This entry is about one T cell receptor (beta chain). Germline V gives CDR1 SGHRS, CDR2 YFSETQ. The CDR3 loop spans 16 amino acids. Between the trimmed V and J ends, which lost 0 bases and 4 bases, there was a span of 16 bases. TCRdb's table, derived via immunoSEQ multiplex PCR, lists solely in-frame clones and lacks some. The sample consists of about 170,000 clones, approximately 74% of them appearing once. This sample is drawn from a study of blood T cell repertoires in COVID-19. Sequencing was performed on peripheral blood. The sequence was obtained from a woman older than 75 with acute or convalescent COVID-19. The rearrangement uses TRBV5-1 and TRBJ2-5, with D tentatively TRBD1 (6 bases). Here the CDR3 DNA reads TGCGCCAGCAGCTTGGGAGATCGTGGGGGCGGAGAGACCCAGTACTTC. Protein sequence: CASSLGDRGGGETQYF.